This T cell receptor (beta chain) originates from a study of CD8 T cells in ankylosing spondylitis (TCRdb year 2017). For the wider study: To find TCR variants linked to disease, the study profiled T cell receptor beta repertoires in ankylosing spondylitis patients and healthy donors. The full study cohort was made up of about two dozen ankylosing spondylitis patients and 108 healthy donors. Peripheral blood was sampled, and synovial fluid was additionally collected from ankylosing spondylitis patients. Broad study findings and their caveats: The disease-linked clones showed a CD8+ phenotype and occurred at relatively low frequencies in peripheral blood. The disease-linked clones were reported as significantly enriched in matched synovial fluid samples from ankylosing spondylitis patients. Blood from ankylosing spondylitis patients appeared to be characterized by a TCR beta motif made up of seven or eight highly homologous amino acid variants. Some motif variants were previously reported in synovial fluid and blood of reactive arthritis patients, suggesting common disease-initiation mechanisms.

Sequencing was performed on an Illumina HiSeq 2500. Quantitative 5'-RACE with molecular barcodes was used to prepare TCR beta libraries. The source study handled its data this way. To identify disease-linked TCR variants, a new computational method was used, one built on a probabilistic model of VDJ rearrangement. The public reads were reprocessed in TCRdb via fastp at Q25 and MiXCR, keeping in-frame beta chains. Rows are unified per CDR3 protein, each entry keeping the most common DNA and genes. The V and J calls follow TCRdb's processing rather than the paper's. Within this sample are around 300,000 distinct CDR3 sequences, with approximately 15% of them counted one time only. 0.9% to 1.2% of the sample rests with the top ten. Counted from cysteine to phenylalanine, this CDR3 has 18 amino acids. The only DNA kept is the CDR3, 54 bases in frame from the first base. Trimming leaves V shorter by 4 bases and J shorter by 0 bases, with the junction holding 13 bases beyond the gene matches. CDR1 and CDR2 were assigned from the germline V gene as SGHVS and FNYEAQ.

On this clonotype: What this receptor recognizes is not known. The record has no base qualities; no much larger clone is one base away.

The source is a male donor with ankylosing spondylitis or in good health (not recorded which). Sample: blood, either unsorted or a sorted T cell fraction (not recorded which). The V gene is TRBV7-6 and the J gene is TRBJ2-7; TRBD2 fits 9 bases in the junction. The CDR3 region has the sequence CASSSSYEGLAVSYEQYF. The DNA sequence follows: TGTGCCAGCAGCTCTAGCTACGAGGGACTAGCCGTCTCCTACGAGCAGTACTTC.